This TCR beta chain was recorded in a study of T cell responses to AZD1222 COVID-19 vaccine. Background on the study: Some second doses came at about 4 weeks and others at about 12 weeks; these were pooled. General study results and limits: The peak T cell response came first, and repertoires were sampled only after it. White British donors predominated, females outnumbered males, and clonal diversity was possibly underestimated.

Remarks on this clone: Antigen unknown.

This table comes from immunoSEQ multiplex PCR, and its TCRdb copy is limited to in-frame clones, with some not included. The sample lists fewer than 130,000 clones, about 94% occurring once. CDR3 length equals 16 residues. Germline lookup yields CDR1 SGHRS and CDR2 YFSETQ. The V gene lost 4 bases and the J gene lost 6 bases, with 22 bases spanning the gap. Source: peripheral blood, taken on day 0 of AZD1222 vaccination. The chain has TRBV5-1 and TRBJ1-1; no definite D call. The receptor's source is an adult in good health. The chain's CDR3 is CASSVGSLDLTAEAFF. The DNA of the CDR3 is TGCGCCAGCAGCGTCGGGTCGTTAGATCTCACGGCTGAAGCTTTCTTT.